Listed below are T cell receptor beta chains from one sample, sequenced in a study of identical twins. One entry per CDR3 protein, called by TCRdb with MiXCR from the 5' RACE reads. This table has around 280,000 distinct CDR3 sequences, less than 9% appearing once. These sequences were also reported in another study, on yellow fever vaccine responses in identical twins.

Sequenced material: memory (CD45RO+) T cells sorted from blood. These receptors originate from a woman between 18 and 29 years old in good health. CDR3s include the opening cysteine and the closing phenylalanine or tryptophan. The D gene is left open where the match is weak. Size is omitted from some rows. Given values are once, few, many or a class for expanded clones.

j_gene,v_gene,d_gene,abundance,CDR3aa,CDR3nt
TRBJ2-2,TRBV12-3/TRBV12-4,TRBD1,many,CASSLQGTGELFF,TGTGCCAGCAGTCTACAGGGGACCGGGGAGCTGTTTTTT
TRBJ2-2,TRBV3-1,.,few,CASSQAGLGTGELFF,TGTGCCAGCAGCCAAGCGGGACTTGGCACCGGGGAGCTGTTTTTT
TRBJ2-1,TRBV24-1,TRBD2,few,CATSDSALAGGFYNEQFF,TGTGCCACCAGTGATAGCGCCCTAGCGGGAGGTTTTTACAATGAGCAGTTCTTC
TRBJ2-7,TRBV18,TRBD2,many,CASSARREGEQYF,TGTGCCAGCTCGGCGAGGCGGGAGGGTGAGCAGTACTTC
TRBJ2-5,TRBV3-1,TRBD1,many,CASNYGGTGGTETQYF,TGTGCCAGCAACTACGGCGGGACAGGGGGAACAGAGACCCAGTACTTC
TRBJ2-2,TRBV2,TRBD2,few,CASSREAGGLTGELFF,TGTGCCAGCAGCCGGGAGGCAGGAGGACTGACCGGGGAGCTGTTTTTT
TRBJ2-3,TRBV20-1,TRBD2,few,CSARGPGLAGGADTQYF,TGCAGTGCTAGAGGCCCCGGACTAGCGGGGGGGGCAGATACGCAGTATTTT
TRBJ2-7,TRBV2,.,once,CASSAPAPHEQYF,TGTGCCAGCAGTGCGCCAGCGCCCCACGAGCAGTACTTC
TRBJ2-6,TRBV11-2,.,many,CASSLVGRTGSGANVLTF,TGTGCCAGCAGCTTAGTAGGGAGGACGGGTTCTGGGGCCAACGTCCTGACTTTC
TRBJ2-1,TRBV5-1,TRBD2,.,CASSRTSGGLYNEQFF,TGCGCCAGCAGTCGGACTAGCGGGGGTCTCTACAATGAGCAGTTCTTC
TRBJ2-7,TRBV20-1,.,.,CSARGSGRGQNEQYF,TGCAGTGCTAGAGGGAGCGGCCGGGGGCAGAACGAGCAGTACTTC
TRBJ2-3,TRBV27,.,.,CATGDGTDTQYF,TGTGCCACTGGGGACGGCACAGATACGCAGTATTTT
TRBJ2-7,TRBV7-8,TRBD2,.,CASSGPSGWTYEQYF,TGTGCCAGCAGCGGGCCTAGCGGGTGGACCTACGAGCAGTACTTC
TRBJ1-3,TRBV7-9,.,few,CASSQWKGYSGNTIYF,TGTGCCAGCAGCCAATGGAAGGGCTACTCTGGAAACACCATATATTTT